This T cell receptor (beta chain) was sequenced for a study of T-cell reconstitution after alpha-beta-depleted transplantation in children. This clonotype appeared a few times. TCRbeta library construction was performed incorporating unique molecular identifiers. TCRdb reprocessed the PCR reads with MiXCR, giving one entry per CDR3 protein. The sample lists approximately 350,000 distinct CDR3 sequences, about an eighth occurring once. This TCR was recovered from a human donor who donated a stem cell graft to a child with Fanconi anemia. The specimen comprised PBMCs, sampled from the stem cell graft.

The CDR3 region is CASRGGTTNTGELFF. CDR3 sequence (DNA): TGTGCCAGCAGAGGGGGGACCACGAACACCGGGGAGCTGTTTTTT. This chain uses TRBV2 with TRBJ2-2, with D perhaps assigned TRBD1 or TRBD2 (6 bases each). CDR3 length: 15 amino acids. Trimming took 6 bases from V and 0 from J, leaving 11 bases between them. Germline assignment: CDR1 SNHLY and CDR2 FYNNEI.